The 27 T cell receptor beta chains given below trace back to one sample, sequenced in a study of graft-versus-host responses after intestinal transplantation. Their target antigens are unknown. Libraries were prepared by immunoSEQ multiplex PCR; TCRdb keeps only in-frame clonotypes and omits some of them. The repertoire consists of about 120,000 clones, with approximately 92% occurring once and the leading ten covering approximately 0.49%. The source material was unstimulated CD8+ T cells sorted from spleen or lymph node cells, sampled before intestinal transplant. Receptors originate from a human donor who received an intestinal transplant.

This sequence joins TRBV5-6 and TRBJ2-3; D not certain. There are 14 residues in the CDR3. The germline CDR1 and CDR2 sequences are SGHDT and YYEEEE. Trimming removed 4 bases from V and 1 base from J, with 10 bases in between. CDR3 nucleotide sequence: TGTGCCAGCAGCGACCCAACTGGCACAGATACGCAGTATTTT. Its protein product is CASSDPTGTDTQYF.

The chain carries TRBV5-1 and TRBJ1-5; perhaps TRBD1 as D (5 bases). The V and J ends lost 5 bases and 1 base respectively, with 10 bases between them. Germline CDR1 and CDR2: SGHRS and YFSETQ. CDR3 length: 14 amino acids. CDR3 bases: TGCGCCAGCAGGGACCGGGACAGCAATCAGCCCCAGCATTTT. Translated: CASRDRDSNQPQHF.

The chain carries TRBV19 and TRBJ2-1; 7 bases fit TRBD2. V trimming: 3 bases; J trimming: 11 bases; junction bases outside the gene matches: 7. Germline values: CDR1 LNHDA, CDR2 SQIVND (reference sequence). The CDR3 length is 13 residues. The CDR3 sequence is CASSMMGGAQQFF. For the CDR3, the DNA is TGTGCCAGTAGTATGATGGGAGGGGCTCAGCAGTTCTTC.

The sample holds one count of this clone. The rearrangement joins TRBV5-1 to TRBJ2-7; D unclear. CDR3 size: 16 residues. V was trimmed by 0 bases and J by 3 bases, leaving 16 bases between them. Germline lookup yields CDR1 SGHRS and CDR2 YFSETQ. DNA for the CDR3: TGCGCCAGCAGCTTGGGCACTAACTCCGGCAACTACGAGCAGTACTTC. Protein sequence: CASSLGTNSGNYEQYF. The variable domain in full, with the rest retrieved from reference TRBV5-1 and TRBJ2-7, is KAGVTQTPRYLIKTRGQQVTLSCSPISGHRSVSWYQQTPGQGLQFLFEYFSETQRNKGNFPGRFSGRQFSNSRSEMNVSTLELGDSALYLCASSLGTNSGNYEQYFGPGTRLTVT.

This clone was observed a handful of times. V gene TRBV19 combines with J gene TRBJ1-4; possible D gene TRBD1, 5 bases. The ends were cut back, 0 bases at V and 1 base at J, with 12 bases in the middle. This CDR3 comprises 17 residues. CDR1 and CDR2 (germline): LNHDA, SQIVND (reference sequence). The DNA for the CDR3 is TGTGCCAGTAGTATAGATTGGGGGACCGGAACTAATGAAAAACTGTTTTTT. Translated: CASSIDWGTGTNEKLFF. Complete variable domain (other parts from reference TRBV19 and TRBJ1-4): DGGITQSPKYLFRKEGQNVTLSCEQNLNHDAMYWYRQDPGQGLRLIYYSQIVNDFQKGDIAEGYSVSREKKESFPLTVTSAQKNPTAFYLCASSIDWGTGTNEKLFFGSGTQLSVL.

This sequence joins TRBV2 and TRBJ1-2, with D possibly being TRBD1 (6 bases). V lost 5 bases and J 3 bases, leaving 22 bases between the germline ends. This CDR3 comprises 17 residues. The V gene's germline CDR1 is SNHLY and CDR2 FYNNEI. CDR3 sequence reads: CASSPTLTGIRYYGYTF. The CDR3 DNA follows: TGTGCCAGCAGTCCTACTCTCACAGGGATCCGGTACTATGGCTACACCTTC.

The gene calls are TRBV7-3 and TRBJ2-1; D is ambiguous. Germline lookup yields CDR1 SGHTA and CDR2 FQGTGA. This CDR3 contains 13 residues. Deletions cut 5 bases from V and 5 bases from J, with 10 bases between. The CDR3 spells CASSADLDNEQFF. The CDR3 DNA reads TGTGCCAGCAGCGCCGACCTCGACAATGAGCAGTTCTTC. The full variable domain, its missing parts supplied by reference TRBV7-3 and TRBJ2-1, is GAGVSQTPSNKVTEKGKYVELRCDPISGHTALYWYRQSLGQGPEFLIYFQGTGAADDSGLPNDRFFAVRPEGSVSTLKIQRTERGDSAVYLCASSADLDNEQFFGPGTRLTVL.

This clone has a single count. The rearrangement joins TRBV6-1 to TRBJ1-1; D remains unclear. Deletions cut 2 bases from V and 0 bases from J, with 16 bases between. Germline V lookup: CDR1 MNHNS, CDR2 SASEGT. The CDR3 covers 17 residues. The CDR3 DNA follows: TGTGCCAGCAGTGAACGGTTTGCGAGCGGGGTGAACACTGAAGCTTTCTTT. Protein: CASSERFASGVNTEAFF.

V gene TRBV9 combines with J gene TRBJ2-1; 8 bases are a match to TRBD2. Germline assignment: CDR1 SGDLS and CDR2 YYNGEE. This CDR3 contains 16 residues. With 0 bases clipped from V and 2 bases from J, the junction kept 4 bases outside the gene matches. The CDR3 DNA is TGTGCCAGCAGCGTAGGACCGGGAGGGCCCTACAATGAGCAGTTCTTC. This codes for CASSVGPGGPYNEQFF.

This chain's CDR3 is CASSYRDGDYGYTF. As DNA, the CDR3 is TGCGCCAGCAGCTACCGGGACGGAGACTATGGCTACACCTTC. J is TRBJ1-2 and V is TRBV4-1, with D perhaps matching TRBD1 (5 bases). The germline V gene encodes CDR1 MGHRA and CDR2 YSYEKL. The CDR3 is made up of 14 amino acids. Trimming cost V 5 bases and J 3 bases, with 13 bases left between them.

The table lists this clone with a few counts. The CDR3 spells CASSHPGSYEQYF. The CDR3 nucleotides read TGCGCCAGCAGCCATCCAGGCTCCTACGAGCAGTACTTC. The gene calls are TRBV4-1 and TRBJ2-7, with D hard to call. The CDR3 has 13 amino acids. Germline CDR1 MGHRA, CDR2 YSYEKL. Trimming stripped 3 bases from V and 0 bases from J, with 6 bases between.

The chain combines TRBV27 with TRBJ1-5; no clear D gene. The CDR3 sequence is 14 residues long. Trimming removed 2 bases at V and 4 bases at J, with 9 bases between. Germline V lookup: CDR1 MNHEY, CDR2 SMNVEV (reference sequence). The CDR3 loop is CASSLGSGNQPQHF. The CDR3, as DNA: TGTGCCAGCAGTTTAGGCTCGGGGAATCAGCCCCAGCATTTT.

The gene calls are TRBV15 and TRBJ2-2; D remains unclear. The CDR3 has 12 amino acids. Trimming pared 3 bases from V and 7 bases from J, leaving 6 bases between. Germline lookup yields CDR1 LNHNV and CDR2 YYDKDF (reference sequence). The CDR3 protein is CATSRTGGELFF. The CDR3 DNA reads TGTGCCACCAGCAGGACCGGCGGGGAGCTGTTTTTT.

The genes are TRBV7-9 and TRBJ2-7; a possible D gene is TRBD1 (6 bases). CDR3 length: 15 amino acids. Looked up from germline, CDR1 is SEHNR and CDR2 is FQNEAQ (reference sequence). Trimming left V 6 bases short and J 2 bases short, with 17 bases between. The chain's CDR3 is CASSSDRQETYEQYF. The CDR3, as DNA: TGTGCCAGCAGTTCCGATCGACAGGAGACCTACGAGCAGTACTTC. Using reference TRBV7-9 and TRBJ2-7 for the parts outside the CDR3, the full variable domain is DTGVSQNPRHKITKRGQNVTFRCDPISEHNRLYWYRQTLGQGPEFLTYFQNEAQLEKSRLLSDRFSAERPKGSFSTLEIQRTEQGDSAMYLCASSSDRQETYEQYFGPGTRLTVT.

The J gene is TRBJ2-7, the V gene TRBV30; D gene uncertain. The CDR3 loop spans 13 amino acids. Germline CDR1 is GTSNPN and CDR2 is SVGIG (reference sequence). V lost 2 bases and J lost 2, with 10 bases in between. The CDR3 nucleotides read TGTGCCTGGAGTCTCATGGCAGCCTACGAGCAGTACTTC. Translation: CAWSLMAAYEQYF.

This chain joins TRBV11-2 and TRBJ2-1; D ambiguous. This CDR3 contains 10 residues. V was pared by 5 bases and J by 13 bases, with 9 bases between. Germline V lookup: CDR1 SGHAT, CDR2 FQNNGV. The CDR3 sequence is CASSKGFQFF. DNA for the CDR3: TGTGCCAGCAGCAAGGGATTCCAGTTCTTC.

This chain connects TRBV9 to TRBJ2-1; TRBD1 or TRBD2 may be the D gene (5 bases each). The V gene's germline CDR1 is SGDLS and CDR2 YYNGEE. This CDR3 has 15 amino acids. Trimming took off 4 bases at V and 6 bases at J, with 17 bases between the two ends. This chain's CDR3 is CASSPSGTSLNEQFF. The CDR3 DNA is TGTGCCAGCAGCCCCAGTGGGACCAGTCTCAATGAGCAGTTCTTC.

V gene TRBV29-1 combines with J gene TRBJ1-1; no firm D call. V lost 0 bases and J 1 base, leaving 6 bases between the germline ends. Per the germline V gene, CDR1 is SQVTM and CDR2 is ANQGSEA. The CDR3 is made up of 13 amino acids. CDR3 coding DNA: TGCAGCGTTGAAGATCTGAGGAACACTGAAGCTTTCTTT. It codes for CSVEDLRNTEAFF.

This clone has just one count. The chain joins TRBV19 to TRBJ2-2, with TRBD2 identical over 8 bases. The CDR3 runs 16 residues. J gave up 7 bases and V 2 bases, and 9 bases lay outside the gene matches. The germline V gene has CDR1 LNHDA and CDR2 SQIVND (reference sequence). The CDR3 here is CASSIRTGGPVGELFF. CDR3 nucleotide sequence: TGTGCCAGTAGTATACGTACGGGAGGGCCGGTCGGGGAGCTGTTTTTT.

Note on this clone: At one of its ends the junction is not consistent with the germline gene, which may arise from a read error. The chain carries TRBV6-5 and TRBJ2-7; D may match TRBD1 or TRBD2 (5 bases each). The CDR3 consists of 14 residues. Looked up from germline, CDR1 is MNHEY and CDR2 is SVGAGI. The CDR3, as DNA: TGTGCCAGCAGTTCGGACGGGGCCTCCTACGAGCAGTGCTTC. It is translated as CASSSDGASYEQCF.

The chain has TRBV9 and TRBJ1-2; D perhaps matches TRBD1 (5 bases). Germline loops: CDR1 SGDLS, CDR2 YYNGEE. The V and J ends lost 2 bases and 1 base respectively, with 6 bases between them. CDR3 size: 13 residues. The CDR3 DNA is TGTGCCAGCAGCGTGACAGATAACTATGGCTACACCTTC. Translating it yields CASSVTDNYGYTF.

The chain uses TRBV9 and TRBJ2-1; unclear D gene. The germline V and J ends were trimmed by 0 bases and 2 bases, with 12 bases remaining between them. The CDR3 contains 16 residues. Germline V gene data show CDR1 as SGDLS and CDR2 as YYNGEE. The CDR3 here is CASSVDVGSAYNEQFF. The CDR3 bases are TGTGCCAGCAGCGTAGATGTGGGATCGGCCTACAATGAGCAGTTCTTC.

This clone was counted a single time. The chain couples TRBV9 to TRBJ2-2, with TRBD1 as a possible D gene (5 bases). The length of the CDR3 is 18 residues. Trimming took 0 bases from V and 4 from J, leaving 19 bases between them. The germline V gene encodes CDR1 SGDLS and CDR2 YYNGEE. Here the CDR3 DNA reads TGTGCCAGCAGCGTAGTTGGGGCCCCTGCTAGGGGCACCGGGGAGCTGTTTTTT. It specifies CASSVVGAPARGTGELFF.

The gene calls are TRBV30 and TRBJ1-1; D possibly corresponds to TRBD1 (6 bases). V was shortened by 0 bases and J by 4 bases, with 12 bases between the two germline ends. This CDR3 comprises 14 residues. Germline CDR1 and CDR2: GTSNPN and SVGIG (reference sequence). This chain's CDR3 is CAWSVQGSGTEAFF. Here the CDR3 DNA reads TGTGCCTGGAGTGTACAGGGATCGGGCACTGAAGCTTTCTTT.

The genes are TRBV7-8 and TRBJ2-2; weak D call: TRBD1 (5 bases). The CDR3 sequence is 16 residues long. V lost 8 bases and J lost 1, with 17 bases in between. Germline V gene lookup returns CDR1 SGHVS and CDR2 FQNEAQ. CDR3 sequence (DNA): TGTGCCAGCGATGATGAGGATACAGGGAACACCGGGGAGCTGTTTTTT. It specifies CASDDEDTGNTGELFF.

The gene calls are TRBV11-2 and TRBJ2-1, with D possibly TRBD2 on 5 matching bases. The V gene's germline CDR1 is SGHAT and CDR2 FQNNGV. The ends were cut back, 1 base at V and 0 bases at J, with 7 bases in the middle. CDR3 length equals 15 residues. Here the CDR3 reads CASSLGGPSYNEQFF. Written as DNA, the CDR3 is TGTGCCAGCAGCTTAGGAGGGCCCTCCTACAATGAGCAGTTCTTC.

This chain joins TRBV13 and TRBJ1-1, with D maybe TRBD1 (6 bases). The CDR3 consists of 15 residues. The V and J ends lost 5 bases and 3 bases respectively, with 16 bases between them. Germline CDR1 PRHDT, CDR2 FYEKMQ (reference sequence). The chain's CDR3 is CASSPGGRVDTEAFF. CDR3 coding DNA: TGTGCCAGCAGCCCTGGGGGCAGGGTTGACACTGAAGCTTTCTTT.